The next 20 T cell receptor beta chains were all read from a single sample in a study of CD8 T cells in ankylosing spondylitis. TCRdb recomputed calls from the 5' RACE reads with MiXCR, one row per CDR3 protein. The sample lists 250,000 to 350,000 distinct CDR3 sequences; about 20% were seen once. Sample: blood, either unsorted or a sorted T cell fraction (not recorded which). The receptors were sampled from a male donor with ankylosing spondylitis or in good health (not recorded which).

This clonotype was picked up a small number of times. This chain links TRBV4-1 with TRBJ2-3; 7 positions agree with TRBD2. From germline, CDR1 is MGHRA and CDR2 YSYEKL. The CDR3 extends over 16 amino acids. With V trimmed by 2 bases and J by 0 bases, 5 bases remained unmatched. The chain's CDR3 is CASSQLSGVSTDTQYF. Here the CDR3 DNA reads TGCGCCAGCAGCCAATTGAGCGGGGTTAGCACAGATACGCAGTATTTT.

The rearrangement uses TRBV5-1 and TRBJ2-3, with 9 bases identical to TRBD1. Per the germline V gene, CDR1 is SGHRS and CDR2 is YFSETQ. This CDR3 is built from 14 residues. J gave up 9 bases and V 0 bases, and 5 bases lay outside the gene matches. The CDR3 loop is CASSLADRGDTQYF. CDR3 in DNA: TGCGCCAGCAGCTTGGCTGACAGGGGGGACACGCAGTATTTT.

V is TRBV11-1 and J is TRBJ2-3, with D perhaps TRBD1 (5 bases). Germline CDR1 and CDR2: SGHAT and FQDESV (reference sequence). V was pared by 1 base and J by 1 base, with 18 bases between. CDR3 length: 18 amino acids. CDR3 sequence (DNA): TGTGCCAGCAGCTTAGTTCAGGGCGTCATCCTCGGCACAGATACGCAGTATTTT. Residues: CASSLVQGVILGTDTQYF.

A few counts support this clonotype. The V call is TRBV12-3 or TRBV12-4, the J call TRBJ1-4, with 10 bases fitting TRBD1. This CDR3 region has 16 residues. V shed 3 bases and J 5 bases; nucleotides not matched to a gene: 6. The CDR3 DNA reads TGTGCCAGCAGTTTTATGCCGGGACAGGGGAATGAAAAACTGTTTTTT. Amino acid sequence: CASSFMPGQGNEKLFF.

This clonotype showed up just a few times. The genes are TRBV20-1 and TRBJ1-1; TRBD1 aligns across 8 bases. Germline lookup yields CDR1 DFQATT and CDR2 SNEGSKA (reference sequence). V lost 8 bases and J lost 1; bases outside the gene matches: 6. The CDR3 runs 13 residues. The CDR3 sequence: CSPRGRGNTEAFF. CDR3 nucleotides: TGCAGTCCCAGGGGGCGGGGGAACACTGAAGCTTTCTTT.

This clonotype was counted between two and nine times. V and J are TRBV5-1 and TRBJ1-1, with D unclear. The V end was cut by 0 bases, the J end by 1 base, with 13 bases between. This CDR3 region has 16 residues. The germline V gene has CDR1 SGHRS and CDR2 YFSETQ. In nucleotides, the CDR3 is TGCGCCAGCAGCTTGGCTCCCCCGGGCTCGAACACTGAAGCTTTCTTT. Residues: CASSLAPPGSNTEAFF.

This clonotype turned up a few times. The chain employs TRBV10-3 and TRBJ2-5; TRBD2 agrees at 11 bases. The CDR3 covers 18 residues. Germline assignment: CDR1 ENHRY and CDR2 SYGVKD. Trimming removed 0 bases from V and 2 bases from J; junction bases left unmatched: 8. CDR3: CAISESMASSGGQETQYF. The DNA for the CDR3 is TGTGCCATCAGTGAGTCGATGGCGTCTAGCGGGGGGCAAGAGACCCAGTACTTC.

The chain joins TRBV29-1 to TRBJ2-3; D not certain. V dropped 5 bases and J dropped 4 bases, with 13 bases sitting between them. CDR1 and CDR2 (germline): SQVTM, ANQGSEA. The length of the CDR3 is 13 residues. The CDR3 bases are TGCAGCGTTTCGACGGTGGGTCCAGATACGCAGTATTTT. Encoded protein: CSVSTVGPDTQYF.

The CDR3: CASSVRPPGHQYGYTF. CDR3 nucleotides: TGTGCCAGCAGCGTGAGGCCGCCGGGACACCAATATGGCTACACCTTC. This chain uses TRBV5-6 with TRBJ1-2, with D maybe TRBD1 (6 bases). CDR3 size: 16 residues. Germline V lookup: CDR1 SGHDT, CDR2 YYEEEE. Trimming cost V 4 bases and J 5 bases, with 21 bases left between them.

This clonotype has only a few counts. The chain is built from TRBV20-1 and TRBJ2-6; no definite D call. Between the trimmed V and J ends, which lost 4 bases and 0 bases, there was a span of 7 bases. Germline values: CDR1 DFQATT, CDR2 SNEGSKA (reference sequence). The CDR3 is 14 amino acids. The chain's CDR3 is CSAKQFSGANVLTF. The CDR3 DNA reads TGCAGTGCTAAACAGTTCTCTGGGGCCAACGTCCTGACTTTC.

The rearrangement joins TRBV6-1 to TRBJ2-1; 13 bases line up with TRBD2. Germline assignment: CDR1 MNHNS and CDR2 SASEGT. This CDR3 region has 17 residues. The V gene end was trimmed by 5 bases and the J gene end by 2 bases; junction bases not matched to a gene: 6. This CDR3 reads CASSLRLAGGPYNEQFF. CDR3 sequence (DNA): TGTGCCAGCAGTCTCCGACTAGCGGGGGGCCCCTACAATGAGCAGTTCTTC.

This clonotype showed up just a few times. One junction end does not reproduce the germline sequence, and a read error may be involved. J is TRBJ1-3 and V is TRBV12-3 or TRBV12-4; D call uncertain. The CDR3 is made up of 11 amino acids. DNA of the CDR3: TGTGCCAGCCTTCAAGGAATCACCATATATTTT. Translated: CASLQGITIYF.

This chain links TRBV18 with TRBJ1-2; 8 bases line up with TRBD1. The CDR3 covers 16 residues. After removal of 1 base from V and 4 bases from J, the junction contained 8 bases not matched to a gene. Germline assignment: CDR1 KGHSH and CDR2 LQKENI. CDR3 nucleotide sequence: TGTGCCAGCTCACCACTTCAGGACAGGGTTAGCTATGGCTACACCTTC. It codes for CASSPLQDRVSYGYTF.

The V and J genes are TRBV12-3 or TRBV12-4 and TRBJ1-1; perhaps TRBD1 as D (6 bases). This CDR3 region has 12 residues. Between the trimmed V and J ends, which lost 6 bases and 9 bases, there was a span of 14 bases. CDR3 in amino acids: CASRLGGSQAFF. CDR3 DNA sequence: TGTGCCAGCAGGCTGGGGGGCAGCCAAGCTTTCTTT.

The chain employs TRBV6-5 and TRBJ1-2; possible D gene TRBD1, 5 bases. V lost 2 bases, J lost 5 bases, and 12 bases lay in between. CDR3 length equals 14 residues. Germline V lookup: CDR1 MNHEY, CDR2 SVGAGI. The chain's CDR3 is CASSYRGPPYGYTF. The DNA for the CDR3 is TGTGCCAGCAGTTACAGGGGCCCCCCTTATGGCTACACCTTC.

The chain joins TRBV7-2 to TRBJ2-2; a weak D match, TRBD2 (5 bases). The V gene's germline CDR1 is SGHTA and CDR2 FQGNSA. The CDR3 covers 17 residues. V lost 2 bases and J 4 bases, leaving 17 bases between the germline ends. Written as DNA, the CDR3 is TGTGCCAGCAGCTTAATCGGAGGAAGGCGAGTCACCGGGGAGCTGTTTTTT. This gives the protein CASSLIGGRRVTGELFF. Together with reference TRBV7-2 and TRBJ2-2, the CDR3 gives the full variable domain: GAGVSQSPSNKVTEKGKDVELRCDPISGHTALYWYRQSLGQGLEFLIYFQGNSAPDKSGLPSDRFSAERTGGSVSTLTIQRTQQEDSAVYLCASSLIGGRRVTGELFFGEGSRLTVL.

This clonotype has only a few counts. Written as DNA, the CDR3 is TGTGCCAGCAGCACCGCCGGGACAGGGAAATATGGCTACACCTTC. Its translation is CASSTAGTGKYGYTF. The rearrangement links TRBV9 to TRBJ1-2; 9 bases are shared with TRBD1. The junction had 9 bases not matched to a gene; V was cut back by 4 bases and J by 5 bases. The V gene's germline CDR1 is SGDLS and CDR2 YYNGEE. The CDR3 loop spans 15 amino acids.

This clonotype was counted at least ten times. This chain links TRBV6-6 with TRBJ1-2; D not certain. V lost 5 bases, J lost 4 bases, and 8 bases lay in between. CDR1 is MNHNY, CDR2 SVGAGI, per germline (reference sequence). The CDR3 runs to 12 residues. CDR3 region: CASSPEGYGYTF. For the CDR3, the DNA is TGTGCCAGCAGTCCCGAAGGCTATGGCTACACCTTC.

This clonotype has a count of ten or more. V usage is TRBV27 and J usage is TRBJ1-2; a possible D gene is TRBD1 (6 bases). The V and J ends lost 5 bases and 10 bases respectively, with 14 bases between them. The germline gives CDR1 MNHEY, CDR2 SMNVEV (reference sequence). There are 12 residues in the CDR3. This CDR3 reads CASSPQQGVYTF. The CDR3, as DNA: TGTGCCAGCAGTCCACAACAGGGAGTCTACACCTTC.

The V call is TRBV6-4, the J call TRBJ1-1, with 7 bases fitting TRBD1. This CDR3 is built from 13 residues. The V gene end was trimmed by 5 bases and the J gene end by 3 bases; junction bases not matched to a gene: 3. CDR1 and CDR2 (germline): MRHNA, SNTAGT. Written as DNA, the CDR3 is TGTGCCAGCAGTTACACAGGGGACACTGAAGCTTTCTTT. This gives the protein CASSYTGDTEAFF.